This TCR beta chain comes out of a study of cytomegalovirus exposure and HLA in healthy donors. The CDR3 sequence is 13 residues long. Germline lookup yields CDR1 SGHVS and CDR2 FQNEAQ. Trimming shortened V by 1 base and J by 4 bases, and 8 bases separated the two germline ends. Primers for the PCR totalled 60 Vbeta and 13 Jbeta. The method was immunoSEQ multiplex PCR; TCRdb's version includes in-frame clones alone and lacks a portion of them. The sample records some 120,000 clones, roughly 69% being singletons. This receptor was obtained from a woman aged 40 to 50 in good health and CMV-seropositive. The chain employs TRBV7-8 and TRBJ2-7; TRBD1 is a possible D gene (5 bases). The sequenced sample was PBMCs. DNA of the CDR3: TGTGCCAGCAGCTTAGGCACAGGATACGAGCAGTACTTC. Its translation is CASSLGTGYEQYF. The entire variable domain, with the rest obtained from reference TRBV7-8 and TRBJ2-7, is as follows: GAGVSQSPRYKVAKRGQDVALRCDPISGHVSLFWYQQALGQGPEFLTYFQNEAQLDKSGLPSDRFFAERPEGSVSTLKIQRTQQEDSAVYLCASSLGTGYEQYFGPGTRLTVT.